This T cell receptor beta chain was obtained from a study of vaccination effects on CD4 cells after COVID-19 (dated by TCRdb to between 2021 and 2023). General notes on the study: The ViraFEST assay stimulated PBMC with viral peptide pools and then used TCR sequencing to identify antigen-specific CD4+ T cell clonotypes by expansion. The full study included ten to eleven COVID-19 convalescent patients and several SARS-CoV-2-naive healthy vaccine recipients. Pre-vaccine samples were drawn from a couple of convalescent patients 16 days and one week before the first dose, at 142 and 148 days after COVID-19 diagnosis. The study compared SARS-CoV-2 spike-specific CD4+ TCR repertoires before and after mRNA vaccination in COVID-19 convalescent patients and infection-naive vaccine recipients. Each well held 1.5 million to 2 million PBMC cultured in IMDM containing roughly 5.1% human AB serum, about 10 IU/ml IL-2 and gentamicin, along with around 9.1 ug/ml peptides. Two doses of either the BNT162b2 or the mRNA-1273 mRNA SARS-CoV-2 vaccine were administered to participants. Cultures from other donors in the study were sequenced with the Oncomine TCR Beta short-read assay on an Illumina iSeq 100. The research as a whole found: Only a small number of convalescent patients were included, and no early post-infection timepoints were available, which limited the study. In convalescent patients, the post-vaccine spike-reactive repertoire consisted mainly of new vaccine-induced clones, largely distinct from infection-induced clones. At late post-vaccination timepoints, both infection-induced and vaccine-induced clones showed marked clonal contraction, consistent with waning T cell responses.

The library was made by the immunoSEQ multiplex PCR assay. DNA from the CD4+ T cells that had been cultured and isolated underwent TCR beta CDR3 sequencing. In the paper's pipeline: Non-productive TCR sequences were discarded, and reads were trimmed to the CDR3 region, with only CDR3s of 7 or more amino acids retained. Antigen-specific clonotypes were identified using the MANAFEST web app by comparison of expansion in peptide wells against reference cultures. For clones to be considered positive, expansion at FDR<0.05 versus reference and all other wells, an odds ratio above 5, and a frequency above 0.1% in two replicate wells were required. Clonotypes significantly expanded in SARS-CoV-2 spike wells and in at least one common cold coronavirus spike condition were defined as cross-reactive. CDR3 similarity was assessed by Levenshtein distance using the stringdist R package, and unrooted trees were constructed with ape in R 3.6.1. Held by TCRdb, this immuneACCESS table contains in-frame sequences only and omits some clones. Under half of the omission traces to an unresolved V gene where checked; the cause of the rest is unknown. V, J and clone size reflect that table, while D and trimming were determined from the DNA. The sample table lists about 64,000 clones, just over 70% of them with a count of one. The top ten clones comprise approximately 24% of the sample.

After roughly 11 days of culture, CD4+ T cells were isolated with the EasySep CD4+ T cell isolation kit. Convalescent patients had PCR-confirmed SARS-CoV-2 infection between March and December 2020, before Alpha, Beta and Delta variants emerged in the United States. On days 3 and 7, half of the culture medium was replaced with fresh IL-2-containing medium. Unless noted otherwise, every peptide stimulation condition was cultured in triplicate wells. Using Ficoll-Paque Plus gradient centrifugation, PBMC were separated from whole blood and then either used fresh or cryopreserved at -140C. The QIAamp micro DNA kit was used to extract genomic DNA from the cultured CD4+ T cells. This clone was seen a few times. What this receptor recognizes is not known. There are no base qualities to consult, and no much larger clone falls within one base. The material sequenced was CD4+ T cells from PBMCs cultured without peptide, taken before COVID-19 vaccination. The clonotype originates from a human donor who had a prior SARS-CoV-2 infection.

Here the CDR3 is given as CASSAPGTGRITGELFF. DNA sequence: TGCGCCAGCAGCGCCCCCGGGACAGGTCGTATCACCGGGGAGCTGTTTTTT. This receptor chain uses TRBV5-1 and TRBJ2-2; 8 bases in the junction line up with TRBD1. There are 17 amino acids in the CDR3, from cysteine to phenylalanine inclusive. Only the CDR3 part of the read is kept: 51 bases, read in frame from the first base. V ends up 4 bases short and J 4 bases short, with an unmatched junction base count of 12. CDR1 and CDR2 are drawn from the germline V gene: SGHRS, YFSETQ.